This T cell receptor beta chain was observed in a study of blood T cell repertoires in COVID-19. In the study overall: Material from acute and convalescent COVID-19 was sourced from the United States, Italy and Spain. PBMCs, B-cell-depleted T cells, or T cells were the source of the cDNA or gDNA that made up the material.

The CDR3 totals 13 residues. V lost 3 bases to trimming and J lost 5 bases, with 10 bases between them. Germline values: CDR1 LNHDA, CDR2 SQIVND (reference sequence). As handled by the study authors: The authors estimated nucleated cell counts from reference gene primer amplification. This table comes from immunoSEQ multiplex PCR, and its TCRdb copy is limited to in-frame clones, with some not included. V, J and clone size reflect that table, while D and trimming were determined from the DNA. The sample includes around 94,000 clones, 80% to 90% of them seen just once. The chain uses TRBV19 and TRBJ1-2; TRBD1 might be the D (5 bases). The sequenced material came from peripheral blood. The sequence came from a man aged 35-49 years with active or convalescent COVID-19. The chain's CDR3 is CASSINRGYGYTF. DNA of the CDR3: TGTGCCAGTAGTATTAACCGGGGGTATGGCTACACCTTC.